This entry is about one T cell receptor (beta chain). The antigen is not known. The source of the sample is a study of response to subunit inactivated influenza vaccine. Deletions cut 0 bases from V and 0 bases from J, with 9 bases between. CDR3 length: 16 amino acids. CDR1 and CDR2 from the germline V gene are LGHNA and YNFKEQ. TCRdb recomputed calls from the RT-PCR reads with MiXCR, one row per CDR3 protein. The profile shows 650,000 to 800,000 distinct CDR3 sequences, about 18% of them singletons. Study outcomes and limitations: The authors put forward the suggestion that each seasonal influenza vaccination may bring in only a limited number of new T cells.

This TCR derives from a man over 45 who received an inactivated influenza vaccine. Source: PBMCs from blood, taken roughly 5 days after vaccination. The chain is built from TRBV4-2 and TRBJ2-1; the D is unclear. The CDR3 bases are TGTGCCAGCAGCCAAGATTCTTTAAGCTCCTACAATGAGCAGTTCTTC. It is translated as CASSQDSLSSYNEQFF.